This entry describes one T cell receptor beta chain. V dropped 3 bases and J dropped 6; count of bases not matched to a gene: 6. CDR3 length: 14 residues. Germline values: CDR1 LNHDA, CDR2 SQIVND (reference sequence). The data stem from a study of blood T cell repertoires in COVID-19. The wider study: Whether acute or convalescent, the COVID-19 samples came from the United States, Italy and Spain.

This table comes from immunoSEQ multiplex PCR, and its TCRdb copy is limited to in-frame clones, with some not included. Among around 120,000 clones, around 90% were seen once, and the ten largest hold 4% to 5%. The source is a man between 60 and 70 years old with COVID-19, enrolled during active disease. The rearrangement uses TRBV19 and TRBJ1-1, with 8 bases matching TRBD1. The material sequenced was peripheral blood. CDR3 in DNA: TGTGCCAGTAGTATTCAGGGGGCGAAGGCTGAAGCTTTCTTT. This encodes CASSIQGAKAEAFF. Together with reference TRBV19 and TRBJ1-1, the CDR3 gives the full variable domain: DGGITQSPKYLFRKEGQNVTLSCEQNLNHDAMYWYRQDPGQGLRLIYYSQIVNDFQKGDIAEGYSVSREKKESFPLTVTSAQKNPTAFYLCASSIQGAKAEAFFGQGTRLTVV.